The next 20 T cell receptor beta chains were all read from a single sample in a study of early T cells in non-severe SARS-CoV-2 infection. TCRdb itself ran the 5' RACE reads through MiXCR, one entry per CDR3 protein. The sample lists about 80,000 distinct CDR3 sequences, around 10% occurring once. Input material: whole blood. The receptor set was obtained from an adult who was a healthcare worker with PCR-confirmed SARS-CoV-2 infection or an uninfected control (not recorded which).

The sample holds many counts of this clonotype. The chain links TRBV27 to TRBJ2-1; 13 bases map to TRBD2. CDR1 and CDR2 from the germline V gene are MNHEY and SMNVEV (reference sequence). This CDR3 contains 16 residues. The V and J ends lost 5 bases and 10 bases, in that order; junction bases with no gene match: 11. The CDR3 loop is CASSLRGLAGAVEQFF. The CDR3 region has the DNA TGTGCCAGCAGTCTTAGAGGACTAGCGGGAGCGGTCGAGCAGTTCTTC.

The rearrangement uses TRBV19 and TRBJ1-5, with D tentatively TRBD1 (5 bases). With 4 bases removed from V and 1 base from J, the gap between germline ends came to 11 bases. Germline CDR1 is LNHDA and CDR2 is SQIVND (reference sequence). The CDR3 extends over 15 amino acids. CDR3 in DNA: TGTGCCAGTAGTAGCGGGGGATTGAGCAATCAGCCCCAGCATTTT. Translating gives CASSSGGLSNQPQHF.

The CDR3 region is CSVEDTVAYYGYTF. In nucleotides, the CDR3 is TGCAGCGTTGAAGACACAGTTGCTTACTATGGCTACACCTTC. J is TRBJ1-2 and V is TRBV29-1; D remains ambiguous. CDR1 and CDR2 (germline): SQVTM, ANQGSEA. CDR3 length equals 14 residues. Between the trimmed V and J ends, which lost 0 bases and 3 bases, there was a span of 11 bases.

J is TRBJ1-2 and V is TRBV11-2; no firm D call. The CDR3 runs 16 residues. Germline CDR1 and CDR2: SGHAT and FQNNGV. The V end was cut by 2 bases, the J end by 0 bases, with 13 bases between. The CDR3 DNA reads as TGTGCCAGCAGCTTATGGGCAGGAGCAGCTAACTATGGCTACACCTTC. Translated, it gives CASSLWAGAANYGYTF.

This clonotype was observed at least ten times. The chain combines TRBV12-3 or TRBV12-4 with TRBJ2-4, with D perhaps matching TRBD1 (5 bases). V gave up 1 base and J gave up 8 bases, with 12 bases separating them. The CDR3 covers 14 residues. The CDR3 DNA is TGTGCCAGCAGTTTAGGGGGCTTAGTGGACATTCAGTACTTC. Amino acids: CASSLGGLVDIQYF.

V usage is TRBV3-1 and J usage is TRBJ2-1, with D perhaps matching TRBD2 (5 bases). CDR1 is LGHDT, CDR2 YNNKEL, per germline (reference sequence). The CDR3 covers 15 residues. V shed 4 bases and J shed 6 bases, with 16 bases lying between them. The CDR3 protein is CASSPQGGFSNEQFF. The CDR3 DNA follows: TGTGCCAGCAGCCCTCAAGGCGGGTTCAGCAATGAGCAGTTCTTC.

The CDR3: CASSLGGDRGPEQYF. The CDR3 DNA follows: TGTGCCAGCAGCTTAGGAGGGGACAGGGGCCCCGAGCAGTACTTC. This chain joins TRBV11-3 and TRBJ2-7; TRBD1 matches at 10 bases. From germline, CDR1 is SGHNT and CDR2 YENEEA. Unmatched junction bases numbered 6, after V lost 1 base and J lost 6 bases. The CDR3 is made up of 15 amino acids.

The genes are TRBV6-2 or TRBV6-3 and TRBJ1-1, with D hard to call. Between the trimmed V and J ends, which lost 5 bases and 1 base, there was a span of 8 bases. The CDR3 is 13 residues long. Germline V gene lookup returns CDR1 MNHEY and CDR2 SVGEGT. The CDR3 spells CASSTLPNTEAFF. CDR3 in DNA: TGTGCCAGCAGTACCCTCCCGAACACTGAAGCTTTCTTT.

This clonotype was picked up many times. J is TRBJ2-1 and V is TRBV6-4; TRBD2 matches at 9 bases. Germline V gene lookup returns CDR1 MRHNA and CDR2 SNTAGT. The V gene end was trimmed by 0 bases and the J gene end by 5 bases; junction bases not matched to a gene: 5. This CDR3 is built from 16 residues. The CDR3 reads CASSDSGTSKNNEQFF. In nucleotides, the CDR3 is TGTGCCAGCAGTGACTCTGGGACTAGCAAAAACAATGAGCAGTTCTTC.

The table lists this clonotype with many counts. This chain links TRBV12-5 with TRBJ1-1, with D maybe TRBD1 (5 bases). This CDR3 contains 18 residues. Trimming took off 2 bases at V and 3 bases at J, with 22 bases between the two ends. Germline CDR1 reads LGHNT; CDR2 reads FRNRAP. The CDR3 region has the DNA TGTGCTAGTGGTTTGATGGCGAAATCGGGACTCTCGGACACTGAAGCTTTCTTT. Amino acids: CASGLMAKSGLSDTEAFF.

This clonotype was seen only a few times. The J gene is TRBJ2-4, the V gene TRBV14; D possibly corresponds to TRBD1 (5 bases). This CDR3 region has 15 residues. The V end was cut by 4 bases, the J end by 6 bases, with 16 bases between. CDR1 and CDR2 from the germline V gene are SGHDN and FVKESK. CDR3 in amino acids: CASSPVDGALNIQYF. The CDR3 coding sequence is TGTGCCAGCAGCCCAGTAGATGGGGCGTTAAACATTCAGTACTTC. Full variable domain (missing parts from reference TRBV14 and TRBJ2-4): EAGVTQFPSHSVIEKGQTVTLRCDPISGHDNLYWYRRVMGKEIKFLLHFVKESKQDESGMPNNRFLAERTGGTYSTLKVQPAELEDSGVYFCASSPVDGALNIQYFGAGTRLSVL.

About this clonotype itself: Its ends do not fully match the called genes, so a read error is possible. The chain combines TRBV6-1 with TRBJ1-2; TRBD1 matches 9 bases. The germline V gene encodes CDR1 MNHNS and CDR2 SASEGT. The CDR3 contains 12 residues. Here the CDR3 reads CASSEAGTGYPF. The CDR3 DNA reads as TGTGCCAGCAGTGAAGCGGGGACAGGGTACCCCTTC.

The CDR3 DNA follows: TGCGCCAGCAGAGACCTAGCGGGGGGAGAGACCCAGTACTTC. It codes for CASRDLAGGETQYF. This sequence joins TRBV10-2 and TRBJ2-5; 11 bases map to TRBD2. Germline loops: CDR1 WSHSY, CDR2 SAAADI. J was trimmed by 4 bases and V by 6 bases; bases with no gene match: 4. This CDR3 comprises 14 residues.

This sequence joins TRBV7-9 and TRBJ2-3; 12 bases agree with TRBD2. Trimming at V came to 4 bases and at J to 0 bases, leaving 2 bases not matched to a gene. CDR1 SEHNR and CDR2 FQNEAQ come from the germline V gene (reference sequence). This CDR3 spans 16 amino acids. In DNA, the CDR3 is TGTGCCAGCAGCTGGACTAGCGGGGACAGCACAGATACGCAGTATTTT. This sequence encodes CASSWTSGDSTDTQYF.

This clonotype was seen ten or more times. The J gene is TRBJ2-4, the V gene TRBV5-1; weak D call: TRBD1 (5 bases). Trimming left V 0 bases short and J 3 bases short, with 16 bases between. CDR3 length equals 17 residues. Per germline, CDR1 SGHRS and CDR2 YFSETQ. The CDR3 reads CASSLGPGLDDKNIQYF. Here the CDR3 DNA reads TGCGCCAGCAGCTTGGGGCCAGGGCTTGACGACAAAAACATTCAGTACTTC.

This clonotype occurred many times. The chain recombines TRBV10-3 with TRBJ2-7; 11 bases line up with TRBD2. Trimming cost V 4 bases and J 0 bases; bases outside gene matches: 2. Germline CDR1 reads ENHRY; CDR2 reads SYGVKD. There are 15 residues in the CDR3. CDR3 DNA: TGTGCCATCAGTGTTGGACTAGCGGGCTCCTACGAGCAGTACTTC. This gives the protein CAISVGLAGSYEQYF.

The chain couples TRBV6-1 to TRBJ1-3; 10 positions match TRBD1. The CDR3 spans 15 residues. V was clipped by 6 bases and J by 1 base; unmatched bases: 3. Germline loops: CDR1 MNHNS, CDR2 SASEGT. DNA of the CDR3: TGTGCCAGCAGGTTGGACAGGGGGTCTGGAAACACCATATATTTT. Residues: CASRLDRGSGNTIYF.

This clonotype was counted between two and nine times. The chain is built from TRBV29-1 and TRBJ2-7; 10 nucleotides agree with TRBD1. Germline V CDR1 and CDR2: SQVTM, ANQGSEA. The CDR3 length is 17 residues. Trimming cost V 1 base and J 3 bases; bases outside gene matches: 12. CDR3 bases: TGCAGCGTTGAAGGAGGGACAGGGGCTATACAGGGCTACGAGCAGTACTTC. It translates to CSVEGGTGAIQGYEQYF.

The rearrangement joins TRBV2 to TRBJ2-7; the match to TRBD1 covers 9 bases. Per the germline V gene, CDR1 is SNHLY and CDR2 is FYNNEI. This CDR3 spans 14 amino acids. Germline trimming cut 8 bases from V and 5 bases from J; bases unmatched to any gene: 10. The DNA for the CDR3 is TGTGCCAGCCTTCCCCGGGACAGGGTCCACGAGCAGTACTTC. Residues: CASLPRDRVHEQYF.

There are many counts of this clonotype. V is TRBV29-1 and J is TRBJ1-1; no clear D. The CDR3 has 12 residues. Germline V gene lookup returns CDR1 SQVTM and CDR2 ANQGSEA. V dropped 7 bases and J dropped 7 bases, with 16 bases sitting between them. The CDR3 nucleotides are TGCAGCGGGGGTCCCCCGGGAGGTGAAGCTTTCTTT. Protein: CSGGPPGGEAFF. The full variable domain, in which reference TRBV29-1 and TRBJ1-1 provide the parts outside the CDR3, is SAVISQKPSRDICQRGTSLTIQCQVDSQVTMMFWYRQQPGQSLTLIATANQGSEATYESGFVIDKFPISRPNLTFSTLTVSNMSPEDSSIYLCSGGPPGGEAFFGQGTRLTVV.